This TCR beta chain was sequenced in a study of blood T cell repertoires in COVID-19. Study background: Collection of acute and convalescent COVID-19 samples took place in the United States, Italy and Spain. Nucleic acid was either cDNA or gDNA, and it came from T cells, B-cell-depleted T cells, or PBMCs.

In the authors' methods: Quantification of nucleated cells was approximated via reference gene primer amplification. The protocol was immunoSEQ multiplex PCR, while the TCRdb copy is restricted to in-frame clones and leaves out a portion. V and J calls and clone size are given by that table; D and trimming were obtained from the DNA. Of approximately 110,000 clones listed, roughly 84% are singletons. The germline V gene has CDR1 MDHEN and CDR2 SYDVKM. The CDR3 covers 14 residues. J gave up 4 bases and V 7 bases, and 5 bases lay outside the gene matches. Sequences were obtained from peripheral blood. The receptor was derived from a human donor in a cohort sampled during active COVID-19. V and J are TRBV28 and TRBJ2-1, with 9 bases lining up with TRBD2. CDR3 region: CASTGLAAYNEQFF. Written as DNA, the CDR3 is TGTGCCAGCACGGGACTAGCCGCTTACAATGAGCAGTTCTTC. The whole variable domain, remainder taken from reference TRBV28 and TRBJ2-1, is DVKVTQSSRYLVKRTGEKVFLECVQDMDHENMFWYRQDPGLGLRLIYFSYDVKMKEKGDIPEGYSVSREKKERFSLILESASTNQTSMYLCASTGLAAYNEQFFGPGTRLTVL.